The TCR beta chain under discussion was sequenced for a study of cytomegalovirus exposure and HLA in healthy donors. About the study: Unique TCRs numbering some 80 million, obtained from HLA-typed donors, made up an early data release.

In this sample, this clone turned up a few times. V lost 3 bases to trimming and J lost 0 bases, with 20 bases between them. CDR1 and CDR2 from the germline V gene are MDHEN and SYDVKM. The CDR3 is made up of 18 amino acids. PCR involved 60 Vbeta and 13 Jbeta primers. Sequencing used immunoSEQ multiplex PCR; TCRdb keeps in-frame clones, though not all of them. The table shows roughly 140,000 clones, with over 75% occurring only once. The source is a man aged 25 to 40 in good health and CMV-seropositive. Sequencing used PBMCs. The gene calls are TRBV28 and TRBJ1-2; D remains ambiguous. The CDR3 DNA follows: TGTGCCAGCAGTTTTACAGTGGGGAGGACGGACCCTAACTATGGCTACACCTTC. Residues: CASSFTVGRTDPNYGYTF.